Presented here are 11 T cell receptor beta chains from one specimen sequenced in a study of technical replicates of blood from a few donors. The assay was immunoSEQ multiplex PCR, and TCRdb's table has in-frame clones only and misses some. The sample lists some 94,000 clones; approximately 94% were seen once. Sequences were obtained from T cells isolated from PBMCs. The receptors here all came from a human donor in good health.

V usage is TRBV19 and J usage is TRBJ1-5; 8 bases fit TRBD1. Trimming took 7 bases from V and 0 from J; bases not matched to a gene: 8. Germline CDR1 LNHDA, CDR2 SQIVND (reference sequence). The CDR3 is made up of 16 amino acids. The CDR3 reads CASKGQGSYSNQPQHF. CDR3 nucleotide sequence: TGTGCCAGTAAAGGACAGGGATCCTATAGCAATCAGCCCCAGCATTTT.

CDR3 in amino acids: CASSQDQAGEVYEQYF. Written as DNA, the CDR3 is TGCGCCAGCAGCCAAGATCAAGCGGGAGAAGTCTACGAGCAGTACTTC. This chain uses TRBV4-1 with TRBJ2-7; TRBD2 matches 8 bases. From germline, CDR1 is MGHRA and CDR2 YSYEKL. V lost 0 bases to trimming and J lost 3 bases; unmatched junction nucleotides: 7. This CDR3 region has 16 residues.

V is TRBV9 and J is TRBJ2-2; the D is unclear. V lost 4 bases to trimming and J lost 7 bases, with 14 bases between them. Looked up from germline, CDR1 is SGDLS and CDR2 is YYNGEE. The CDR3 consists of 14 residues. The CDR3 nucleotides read TGTGCCAGCAGCCCCATACCCCGAGGCGGGGAGCTGTTTTTT. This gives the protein CASSPIPRGGELFF.

CDR3 residues: CASSLRATLAGDTQYF. The CDR3 DNA sequence: TGTGCCAGCAGCTTACGGGCTACCCTAGCGGGAGATACGCAGTATTTT. This chain connects TRBV7-3 to TRBJ2-3; 8 bases align to TRBD2. The V gene end was trimmed by 2 bases and the J gene end by 5 bases; junction bases not matched to a gene: 9. Germline CDR1 reads SGHTA; CDR2 reads FQGTGA. CDR3 length: 16 amino acids.

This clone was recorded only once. Written as DNA, the CDR3 is TGTGCCAGCAGCGGAGAGCCTAGCACAGATACGCAGTATTTT. Its protein is CASSGEPSTDTQYF. J is TRBJ2-3 and V is TRBV9; D unresolved. V was shortened by 3 bases and J by 0 bases, with 8 bases between the two germline ends. CDR3 size: 14 residues. Germline V CDR1 and CDR2: SGDLS, YYNGEE.

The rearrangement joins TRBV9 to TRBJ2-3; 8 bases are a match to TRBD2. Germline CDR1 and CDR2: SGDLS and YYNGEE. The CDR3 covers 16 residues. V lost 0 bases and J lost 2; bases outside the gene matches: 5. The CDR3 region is CASSVEAGGPTDTQYF. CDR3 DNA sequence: TGTGCCAGCAGCGTAGAGGCGGGAGGTCCCACAGATACGCAGTATTTT.

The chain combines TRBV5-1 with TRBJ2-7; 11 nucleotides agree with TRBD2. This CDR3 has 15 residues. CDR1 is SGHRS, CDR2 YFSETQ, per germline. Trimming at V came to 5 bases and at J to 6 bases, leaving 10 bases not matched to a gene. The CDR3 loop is CASSLAGGLVGEQYF. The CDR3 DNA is TGCGCCAGCAGTCTAGCGGGAGGCCTTGTCGGCGAGCAGTACTTC.

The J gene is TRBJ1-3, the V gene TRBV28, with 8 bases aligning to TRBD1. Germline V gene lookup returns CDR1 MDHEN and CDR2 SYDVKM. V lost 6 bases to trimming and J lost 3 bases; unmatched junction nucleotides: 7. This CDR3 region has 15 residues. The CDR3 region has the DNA TGTGCCAGCAGACGAGAGACAGGGGTTGGAAACACCATATATTTT. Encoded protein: CASRRETGVGNTIYF. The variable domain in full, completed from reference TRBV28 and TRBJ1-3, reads DVKVTQSSRYLVKRTGEKVFLECVQDMDHENMFWYRQDPGLGLRLIYFSYDVKMKEKGDIPEGYSVSREKKERFSLILESASTNQTSMYLCASRRETGVGNTIYFGEGSWLTVV.

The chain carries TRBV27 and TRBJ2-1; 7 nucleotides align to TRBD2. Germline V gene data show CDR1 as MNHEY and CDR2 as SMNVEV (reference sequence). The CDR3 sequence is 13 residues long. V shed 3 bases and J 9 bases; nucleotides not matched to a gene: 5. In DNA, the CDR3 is TGTGCCAGCAGTTTCAAGCGGGAACTTGAGCAGTTCTTC. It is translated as CASSFKRELEQFF.

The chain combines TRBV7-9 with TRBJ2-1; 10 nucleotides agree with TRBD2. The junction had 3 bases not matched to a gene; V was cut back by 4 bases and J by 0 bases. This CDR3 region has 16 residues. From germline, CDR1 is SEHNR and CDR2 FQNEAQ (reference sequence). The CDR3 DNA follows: TGTGCCAGCAGCTCACGACTAGCGGGCTCCTACAATGAGCAGTTCTTC. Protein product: CASSSRLAGSYNEQFF.

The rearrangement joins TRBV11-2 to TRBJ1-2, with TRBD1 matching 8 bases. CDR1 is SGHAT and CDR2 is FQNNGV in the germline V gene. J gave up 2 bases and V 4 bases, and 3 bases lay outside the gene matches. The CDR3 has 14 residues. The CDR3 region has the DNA TGTGCCAGCAGCTCCCACAGGGGGAACTATGGCTACACCTTC. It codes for CASSSHRGNYGYTF.